A selection of T cell receptor beta chains follows, all from one sample in a study of blood T cell repertoires in COVID-19. Assay: immunoSEQ multiplex PCR; the TCRdb copy retains only in-frame clones and omits some. Of about 380,000 clones in the sample, 70% to 90% were seen once. The sample consisted of PBMCs or T cells enriched from blood (not recorded which). Source of these receptors: a woman aged 18-30 years who had recovered from COVID-19. The CDR3 runs from the conserved cysteine through the conserved F or W. The order of the fields is CDR3 DNA, CDR3 protein, V gene, J gene, D gene. D genes are given only for firm matches.

cdr3_nt: TGTGCCAGCAGTTTATCCCACCGCGCCAGGGGTTCCTACGAGCAGTACTTC; cdr3_aa: CASSLSHRARGSYEQYF; v_call: TRBV28; j_call: TRBJ2-7; d_call: NA
cdr3_nt: TGTGCTAGTGGTCCCCGGGGGACAGACTACAATGAGCAGTTCTTC; cdr3_aa: CASGPRGTDYNEQFF; v_call: TRBV12-5; j_call: TRBJ2-1; d_call: NA
cdr3_nt: TGTGCCTGGAGTGTACGGTACAGCTATGGCTACACCTTC; cdr3_aa: CAWSVRYSYGYTF; v_call: TRBV30; j_call: TRBJ1-2; d_call: NA
cdr3_nt: TGTGCCAGCAGTCGGGGGGCCTCCTACAATGAGCAGTTCTTC; cdr3_aa: CASSRGASYNEQFF; v_call: TRBV6-5; j_call: TRBJ2-1; d_call: NA
cdr3_nt: TGTGCCAGCAGCGTTCGAGGGGGGGCCTACAATGAGCAGTTCTTC; cdr3_aa: CASSVRGGAYNEQFF; v_call: TRBV9; j_call: TRBJ2-1; d_call: NA
cdr3_nt: TGTGCCAGCAGCTTAGTGGTTGAAGGGGTTGAAGCTTTCTTT; cdr3_aa: CASSLVVEGVEAFF; v_call: TRBV7-2; j_call: TRBJ1-1; d_call: NA
cdr3_nt: TGTGCCACCAGCTTCCGGGGAACGGTCGGGGAGCTGTTTTTT; cdr3_aa: CATSFRGTVGELFF; v_call: TRBV15; j_call: TRBJ2-2; d_call: NA
cdr3_nt: TGCAGCGTTGAAGATCATAGCGGGGAGACCCAGTACTTC; cdr3_aa: CSVEDHSGETQYF; v_call: TRBV29-1; j_call: TRBJ2-5; d_call: TRBD2
cdr3_nt: TGTGCCAGCAGCTTAGTGGGCAGGGGGCGTTCTGGCTACACCTTC; cdr3_aa: CASSLVGRGRSGYTF; v_call: TRBV7-6; j_call: TRBJ1-2; d_call: TRBD1
cdr3_nt: TGCAGCGGAAGGACAGGTGCCTACGAGCAGTACTTC; cdr3_aa: CSGRTGAYEQYF; v_call: TRBV29-1; j_call: TRBJ2-7; d_call: TRBD1
cdr3_nt: TGTGCCAGCAGCTTGGAACCAGGGCCCCAGCATTTT; cdr3_aa: CASSLEPGPQHF; v_call: TRBV5-5; j_call: TRBJ1-5; d_call: NA
cdr3_nt: TGTGCCAGCAGCCCGGCCGGGGTAGGGGGCTATGGCTACACCTTC; cdr3_aa: CASSPAGVGGYGYTF; v_call: TRBV5-6; j_call: TRBJ1-2; d_call: NA